These T cell receptor beta chains were read from a single sample in a study of metastatic and nonmetastatic thyroid tumors. TCRdb re-clonotyped the PCR reads via MiXCR. This table holds 15,000 to 20,000 clones, approximately 32% found once. The material sequenced was tumor tissue. The receptors shown here come from a female donor with papillary thyroid cancer or a benign thyroid nodule (not recorded which). Some clones in this sample may be carry-over from other donors' samples. Each CDR3 is given with its conserved first and last residue. D genes are given only for firm matches. A clone size is listed for some rows: how often the clone was seen (once, few, many), or a class if it is expanded.

TRBV2	.	TRBJ1-5	medium-sized	CASSEGGFYSNQPQHF	TGTGCCAGCAGTGAAGGAGGTTTTTATAGCAATCAGCCCCAGCATTTT
TRBV6-1	.	TRBJ1-2	few	CASSEDRDVLGYTF	TGTGCCAGCAGTGAGGACCGGGACGTCCTTGGCTACACCTTC
TRBV11-2	.	TRBJ1-1	.	CASSLYLPPPANTEAFF	TGTGCCAGCAGCTTATATTTACCGCCGCCCGCGAACACTGAAGCTTTCTTT
TRBV20-1	.	TRBJ2-7	few	CSALTSPSLEQYF	TGCAGTGCTCTGACTAGTCCCTCCCTGGAGCAGTACTTC
TRBV18	.	TRBJ1-3	many	CASSPKTVGNTIYF	TGTGCCAGCTCACCCAAAACAGTTGGAAACACCATATATTTT
TRBV20-1	.	TRBJ1-4	many	CSATTGLNEKLFF	TGCAGTGCAACGACAGGTCTTAATGAAAAACTGTTTTTT
TRBV19	TRBD1	TRBJ2-1	.	CASSPLTGDPQFF	TGTGCCAGTAGTCCTCTCACAGGGGACCCGCAGTTCTTC
TRBV19	TRBD2	TRBJ2-5	few	CASSHGLAGGETQYF	TGTGCCAGTAGCCACGGACTAGCGGGAGGAGAGACCCAGTACTTC
TRBV20-1	TRBD1	TRBJ1-5	medium-sized	CSARPPDRVWGNQPQHF	TGCAGTGCTAGACCCCCGGACAGGGTATGGGGCAATCAGCCCCAGCATTTT
TRBV25-1	.	TRBJ1-2	many	CASSELGIYGYTF	TGTGCCAGCAGTGAATTGGGGATATATGGCTACACCTTC
TRBV2	.	TRBJ2-7	medium-sized	CASSERLVEQYF	TGTGCCAGCAGTGAAAGGTTGGTCGAGCAGTACTTC
TRBV11-2	TRBD1	TRBJ2-5	medium-sized	CASSYGTAKETQYF	TGTGCCAGCAGCTACGGGACAGCTAAAGAGACCCAGTACTTC
TRBV5-8	.	TRBJ2-1	medium-sized	CASSLAGGASEQFF	TGTGCCAGCAGCTTGGCTGGGGGGGCCAGCGAGCAGTTCTTC
TRBV4-1	TRBD1	TRBJ2-2	.	CASSQPWTGTGELFF	TGCGCCAGCAGCCAACCCTGGACAGGCACCGGGGAGCTGTTTTTT
TRBV27	.	TRBJ2-1	.	CASSLSGSLNEQFF	TGTGCCAGCAGTTTATCGGGCAGCCTCAATGAGCAGTTCTTC
TRBV7-2	.	TRBJ2-1	.	CASSTPTGLDEQFF	TGTGCCAGCAGCACCCCGACGGGTTTAGATGAGCAGTTCTTC